This passage covers 13 T cell receptor beta chains from one sample sequenced in a study of patients and donors after allogeneic stem cell transplantation. TCRdb re-called the RT-PCR reads through MiXCR, storing one row per CDR3 protein. This table holds some 230,000 distinct CDR3 sequences, 13% to 15% found once. Sequenced: blood, either unsorted or a sorted T cell fraction (not recorded which). All receptors derive from a human donor who was either an allogeneic HSCT recipient or a stem cell or donor lymphocyte infusion donor (not recorded which). It is not recorded whose cells these are; they may come from a transplant donor.

Many counts were recorded for this clonotype. The chain combines TRBV12-3 or TRBV12-4 with TRBJ2-7; 8 bases fit TRBD1. V dropped 3 bases and J dropped 5; count of bases not matched to a gene: 6. This CDR3 contains 14 residues. The CDR3 DNA follows: TGTGCCAGCAGTTTTGGCAGGGGGCTCAACGAGCAGTACTTC. Translated, it gives CASSFGRGLNEQYF.

This clonotype was recorded at least ten times. This rearrangement joins TRBV7-2 to TRBJ1-4; the D is unclear. Germline V CDR1 and CDR2: SGHTA, FQGNSA. Trimming took 2 bases from V and 8 from J, leaving 9 bases between them. The CDR3 is made up of 13 amino acids. Here the CDR3 DNA reads TGTGCCAGCAGCTTACGCCGGACGGAAAAACTGTTTTTT. Translation gives CASSLRRTEKLFF.

This clonotype was observed many times. The chain recombines TRBV12-3 or TRBV12-4 with TRBJ2-2; D is perhaps TRBD1 (6 bases). Trimming left V 9 bases short and J 6 bases short, with 20 bases between. CDR3 length equals 15 residues. The CDR3 here is CASSASQGKPGELFF. The CDR3 DNA reads TGTGCCAGTTCTGCGTCCCAGGGGAAACCCGGGGAGCTGTTTTTT.

As regards this clonotype: Germline and junction disagree at one end, which may indicate a read error. The chain is built from TRBV27 and TRBJ2-7, with a tentative D call TRBD2 (6 bases). The CDR3 runs to 15 residues. Germline V lookup: CDR1 MNHEY, CDR2 SMNVEV (reference sequence). For the CDR3, the DNA is TGTGCCAGCAGTCCCCAGTTGCGGGGCTCCCACGAGCAGTACTTC. Encoded protein: CASSPQLRGSHEQYF.

V and J are TRBV30 and TRBJ1-2; TRBD1 matches 8 bases. Trimming cost V 4 bases and J 4 bases; bases outside gene matches: 5. CDR1 and CDR2 (germline): GTSNPN, SVGIG (reference sequence). This CDR3 region has 13 residues. The CDR3 reads CAWTSGTGYGYTF. CDR3 DNA: TGTGCCTGGACCTCCGGGACAGGCTATGGCTACACCTTC.

In this sample, this clonotype turned up a few times. The rearrangement joins TRBV3-1 to TRBJ2-6; D remains unclear. Germline V gene lookup returns CDR1 LGHDT and CDR2 YNNKEL (reference sequence). V lost 1 base to trimming and J lost 0 bases, with 7 bases between them. The CDR3 is made up of 16 amino acids. The CDR3 DNA follows: TGTGCCAGCAGCCAAGTACTCGTCTCTGGGGCCAACGTCCTGACTTTC. Translating it yields CASSQVLVSGANVLTF. Full variable domain (missing parts from reference TRBV3-1 and TRBJ2-6): DTAVSQTPKYLVTQMGNDKSIKCEQNLGHDTMYWYKQDSKKFLKIMFSYNNKELIINETVPNRFSPKSPDKAHLNLHINSLELGDSAVYFCASSQVLVSGANVLTFGAGSRLTVL.

By proportion, this clonotype is medium-sized (0.01 to 0.1%). The chain couples TRBV29-1 to TRBJ2-6; perhaps TRBD1 as D (6 bases). The germline V and J ends were trimmed by 7 bases and 0 bases, with 16 bases remaining between them. There are 16 residues in the CDR3. The germline gives CDR1 SQVTM, CDR2 ANQGSEA. For the CDR3, the DNA is TGCAGCGCGACAAGGGACACCGACTCTGGGGCCAACGTCCTGACTTTC. This sequence encodes CSATRDTDSGANVLTF.

This clonotype was counted ten times or more. The gene calls are TRBV5-6 and TRBJ2-1; D possibly corresponds to TRBD2 (6 bases). Germline V CDR1 and CDR2: SGHDT, YYEEEE. Trimming left V 4 bases short and J 7 bases short, with 21 bases between. CDR3 size: 16 residues. CDR3 DNA: TGTGCCAGCAGCGCGAACCAAGGACGCCGGGGGAATGAGCAGTTCTTC. Its protein product is CASSANQGRRGNEQFF.

V usage is TRBV3-1 and J usage is TRBJ2-7; maybe TRBD1 (5 bases). Germline lookup yields CDR1 LGHDT and CDR2 YNNKEL (reference sequence). The CDR3 consists of 12 residues. The ends were cut back, 2 bases at V and 7 bases at J, with 9 bases in the middle. CDR3 nucleotide sequence: TGTGCCAGCAGCCAACTCAAGGGGGAGCAGTACTTC. Protein: CASSQLKGEQYF.

This clonotype was observed a handful of times. The gene calls are TRBV11-2 and TRBJ1-3; no firm D call. The CDR3 totals 17 residues. The germline V and J ends were trimmed by 0 bases and 0 bases, with 12 bases remaining between them. Germline CDR1 SGHAT, CDR2 FQNNGV. CDR3 protein: CASSLDGTVPSGNTIYF. The CDR3 DNA is TGTGCCAGCAGCTTAGATGGAACGGTCCCCTCTGGAAACACCATATATTTT.

In this sample, this clonotype turned up many times. The rearrangement links TRBV28 to TRBJ2-7; 10 bases align to TRBD1. The CDR3 runs to 15 residues. Germline loops: CDR1 MDHEN, CDR2 SYDVKM. V was pared by 6 bases and J by 6 bases, with 11 bases of the junction left unmatched. The CDR3 protein is CASSRRDRGLGEQYF. The CDR3 DNA reads as TGTGCCAGCAGCCGCCGGGACAGGGGTCTAGGCGAGCAGTACTTC. The whole variable domain, filled in from reference TRBV28 and TRBJ2-7, reads DVKVTQSSRYLVKRTGEKVFLECVQDMDHENMFWYRQDPGLGLRLIYFSYDVKMKEKGDIPEGYSVSREKKERFSLILESASTNQTSMYLCASSRRDRGLGEQYFGPGTRLTVT.

This clonotype has a count of ten or more. The CDR3 sequence is CSISGRAATDTQYF. DNA for the CDR3: TGCAGCATTAGCGGGAGGGCAGCCACAGATACGCAGTATTTT. J is TRBJ2-3 and V is TRBV29-1; 11 nucleotides agree with TRBD2. CDR3 length equals 14 residues. J was trimmed by 2 bases and V by 8 bases; bases with no gene match: 6. The V gene's germline CDR1 is SQVTM and CDR2 ANQGSEA.

The chain combines TRBV3-1 with TRBJ2-5; D remains ambiguous. The V end was cut by 0 bases, the J end by 5 bases, with 10 bases between. Germline V gene sequence: CDR1 LGHDT, CDR2 YNNKEL (reference sequence). This CDR3 contains 14 residues. The CDR3 spells CASSQDFSDETQYF. The CDR3 DNA is TGTGCCAGCAGCCAAGATTTCAGCGATGAGACCCAGTACTTC.